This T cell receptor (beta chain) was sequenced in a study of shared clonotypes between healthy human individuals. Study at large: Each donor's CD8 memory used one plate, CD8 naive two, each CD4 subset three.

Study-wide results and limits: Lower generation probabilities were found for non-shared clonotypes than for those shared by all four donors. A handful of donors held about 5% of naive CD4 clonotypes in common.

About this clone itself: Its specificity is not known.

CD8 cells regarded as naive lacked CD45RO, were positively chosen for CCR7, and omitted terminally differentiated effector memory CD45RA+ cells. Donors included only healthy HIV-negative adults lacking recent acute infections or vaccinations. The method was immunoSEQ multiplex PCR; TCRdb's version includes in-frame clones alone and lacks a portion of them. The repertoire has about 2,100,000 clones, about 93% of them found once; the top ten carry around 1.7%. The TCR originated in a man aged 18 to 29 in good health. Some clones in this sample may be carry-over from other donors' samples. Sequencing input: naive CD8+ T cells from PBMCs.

As DNA, the CDR3 is TGCGCCAGCAGCCAGGGAACCTGGACTAACACAGATACGCAGTATTTT. It encodes CASSQGTWTNTDTQYF. The rearrangement joins TRBV4-3 to TRBJ2-3, with D tentatively TRBD2 (6 bases). V lost 3 bases and J 2 bases, leaving 15 bases between the germline ends. CDR1 LGHNA and CDR2 YSLEER come from the germline V gene. The CDR3 is made up of 16 amino acids.